The 10 T cell receptor beta chains reported below all come from one sample, sequenced in a study of blood T cell repertoires in COVID-19. The protocol was immunoSEQ multiplex PCR, while the TCRdb copy is restricted to in-frame clones and leaves out a portion. The table includes 150,000 to 170,000 clones, 60% to 85% detected once. The sequencing input was peripheral blood. Source of these receptors: a man older than 75 with acute or convalescent COVID-19.

The CDR3 nucleotides read TGTGCCAGTGCCCCGGACTACACAGATACGCAGTATTTT. This sequence encodes CASAPDYTDTQYF. The chain has TRBV19 and TRBJ2-3; D might be TRBD2 (6 bases). V was shortened by 8 bases and J by 2 bases, with 11 bases between the two germline ends. Germline CDR1 is LNHDA and CDR2 is SQIVND (reference sequence). The CDR3 has 13 residues.

The J gene is TRBJ2-1, the V gene TRBV28; 10 nucleotides agree with TRBD2. The germline V gene has CDR1 MDHEN and CDR2 SYDVKM. The CDR3 is 18 amino acids. J was trimmed by 0 bases and V by 5 bases; bases with no gene match: 10. The CDR3 is CASSRTSGGPSSYNEQFF. The CDR3 DNA reads as TGTGCCAGCAGTCGGACTAGCGGAGGCCCGAGCTCCTACAATGAGCAGTTCTTC. The full variable domain, rest sourced from reference TRBV28 and TRBJ2-1, is DVKVTQSSRYLVKRTGEKVFLECVQDMDHENMFWYRQDPGLGLRLIYFSYDVKMKEKGDIPEGYSVSREKKERFSLILESASTNQTSMYLCASSRTSGGPSSYNEQFFGPGTRLTVL.

The chain has TRBV14 and TRBJ2-5, with 9 bases matching TRBD2. The CDR3 sequence is 18 residues long. Looked up from germline, CDR1 is SGHDN and CDR2 is FVKESK. J lost 1 base, V lost 1 base, and 10 bases had no gene match. The CDR3 region is CASSQAVRAGGFQETQYF. In DNA form, the CDR3 reads TGTGCCAGCAGCCAAGCAGTTAGAGCGGGGGGCTTCCAAGAGACCCAGTACTTC.

V is TRBV19 and J is TRBJ2-1, with D perhaps matching TRBD1 (6 bases). Per the germline V gene, CDR1 is LNHDA and CDR2 is SQIVND (reference sequence). This CDR3 contains 15 residues. Deletions cut 3 bases from V and 4 bases from J, with 13 bases between. The CDR3 sequence: CASSMGRQGYNEQFF. The CDR3 DNA reads as TGTGCCAGTAGTATGGGTAGGCAGGGGTACAATGAGCAGTTCTTC.

At least ten counts were recorded for this clone. The V and J genes are TRBV7-2 and TRBJ1-5; tentative D call: TRBD1 (5 bases). The germline V gene encodes CDR1 SGHTA and CDR2 FQGNSA. This CDR3 comprises 13 residues. The V gene lost 1 base and the J gene lost 10 bases, with 11 bases spanning the gap. CDR3: CASSLGQGGPQHF. The CDR3 coding sequence is TGTGCCAGCAGCTTAGGCCAGGGCGGACCCCAGCATTTT. The whole variable domain, remainder taken from reference TRBV7-2 and TRBJ1-5, is GAGVSQSPSNKVTEKGKDVELRCDPISGHTALYWYRQSLGQGLEFLIYFQGNSAPDKSGLPSDRFSAERTGGSVSTLTIQRTQQEDSAVYLCASSLGQGGPQHFGDGTRLSIL.

As concerns this clone: One end of the junction varies from germline; a read error may be responsible. The chain carries TRBV7-9 and TRBJ2-1; TRBD1 matches at 7 bases. The V gene's germline CDR1 is SEHNR and CDR2 FQNEAQ (reference sequence). The CDR3 contains 12 residues. Written as DNA, the CDR3 is TGTGCCAGCAGCTGGGAGACCGGGACAGCTCTCTTC. Protein: CASSWETGTALF.

This clone was seen a few times. The CDR3: CASSMSFRGGAYEQYF. DNA of the CDR3: TGTGCCAGTAGTATGTCATTTCGCGGGGGGGCTTACGAGCAGTACTTC. V and J are TRBV19 and TRBJ2-7; TRBD2 matches at 9 bases. Germline V gene lookup returns CDR1 LNHDA and CDR2 SQIVND (reference sequence). This CDR3 has 16 residues. V lost 3 bases and J lost 4; bases outside the gene matches: 10.

The chain recombines TRBV5-1 with TRBJ1-1, with 8 bases that match TRBD1. With 7 bases clipped from V and 3 bases from J, the junction kept 2 bases outside the gene matches. CDR3 length: 12 residues. Germline V CDR1 and CDR2: SGHRS, YFSETQ. CDR3 region: CASGTGYTEAFF. Here the CDR3 DNA reads TGCGCCAGCGGGACAGGCTACACTGAAGCTTTCTTT.

The V and J genes are TRBV2 and TRBJ2-2; 8 bases are shared with TRBD1. With V trimmed by 3 bases and J by 7 bases, 10 bases remained unmatched. Germline-derived CDR1 and CDR2 are SNHLY and FYNNEI. CDR3 length: 16 residues. CDR3 nucleotide sequence: TGTGCCAGCAGTGATGGTGCAGGGGGCTCTAACGGGGAGCTGTTTTTT. Protein: CASSDGAGGSNGELFF. Using reference TRBV2 and TRBJ2-2 for the parts outside the CDR3, the full variable domain is EPEVTQTPSHQVTQMGQEVILRCVPISNHLYFYWYRQILGQKVEFLVSFYNNEISEKSEIFDDQFSVERPDGSNFTLKIRSTKLEDSAMYFCASSDGAGGSNGELFFGEGSRLTVL.

There are many counts of this clone. The gene calls are TRBV30 and TRBJ1-5; D is undetermined. The CDR3 has 15 amino acids. The V gene's germline CDR1 is GTSNPN and CDR2 SVGIG (reference sequence). Deletions cut 2 bases from V and 0 bases from J, with 11 bases between. In nucleotides, the CDR3 is TGTGCCTGGAGTTACCCGGGATCTAGCAATCAGCCCCAGCATTTT. It translates to CAWSYPGSSNQPQHF.